The rows below give T cell receptor beta chains drawn from one sample of a study of graft-versus-host responses after intestinal transplantation. The antigens for these receptors are not known. Data came from immunoSEQ multiplex PCR; TCRdb stores just in-frame clones and leaves some out. The sample contains roughly 90,000 clones, approximately 90% of which appear only once. Sequenced material: unstimulated CD4+ T cells sorted from spleen or lymph node cells, taken before transplant. These receptors all come from a human donor who was the organ donor for an intestinal transplant. The conserved cysteine and the conserved F or W are not part of the CDR3 here. The D gene is left open where the match is weak.

CDR3 protein	D gene	V gene	J gene
ASSRTDSGANVLT	-	TRBV5-5	TRBJ2-6
ASSLQAISGTGWRPLH	TRBD1	TRBV27	TRBJ1-6
ASSWDRAYEQY	TRBD1	TRBV11-3	TRBJ2-7
AWSGGAPRDEQF	TRBD2	TRBV30	TRBJ2-1
ASSLIGGGSTEAF	-	TRBV6-1	TRBJ1-1
SVDHSGEPSNEQF	-	TRBV29-1	TRBJ2-1
ASSQTPSGRASYEQY	TRBD2	TRBV7-9	TRBJ2-7
ASSLPGTGLGSPLH	-	TRBV7-9	TRBJ1-6
ASSYEYSTDTQY	-	TRBV6-5	TRBJ2-3
ASTQGGSGTDTQY	-	TRBV7-2	TRBJ2-3
ASRGPGQGENSPLH	TRBD1	TRBV27	TRBJ1-6
AAKLAAGETQY	TRBD2	TRBV6-1	TRBJ2-5
ARSDFTRINVDETQY	-	TRBV7-5	TRBJ2-5
ASSLNGQASHRAF	TRBD1	TRBV7-3	TRBJ1-1
ASSPQAQNTGELF	-	TRBV7-6	TRBJ2-2
ASSYSTLAGPYEQY	-	TRBV6-5	TRBJ2-7
ASSLDRRDYGYT	-	TRBV11-2	TRBJ1-2
ASSFPGQGPDTQY	TRBD1	TRBV28	TRBJ2-3
ASSIVEGRTNGYT	-	TRBV19	TRBJ1-2
SVDGEGGNQPQH	-	TRBV29-1	TRBJ1-5
ASSAVPGQGYGYT	TRBD1	TRBV6-4	TRBJ1-2
ASSPRPGDTEAF	-	TRBV18	TRBJ1-1
ASRSRQGTDTQY	-	TRBV7-9	TRBJ2-3
ASSLDWGDEAF	-	TRBV5-1	TRBJ1-1
ASTPGGVAGNSYEQY	TRBD2	TRBV28	TRBJ2-7
ASSPKGARDSKQETQY	-	TRBV5-1	TRBJ2-5
SVAQTGVIYEQY	TRBD1	TRBV29-1	TRBJ2-7
ASSLGLTSFHEQY	-	TRBV7-2	TRBJ2-7
AWGRSGSPLH	-	TRBV30	TRBJ1-6
ASSLLQGGTGELF	-	TRBV14	TRBJ2-2
ASSRTSYVTDTQY	-	TRBV7-3	TRBJ2-3
ASSYSNRGYNEQF	TRBD1	TRBV6-6	TRBJ2-1
SVVRDRAGNTIY	TRBD1	TRBV29-1	TRBJ1-3
ASLAGGPSYEQY	TRBD2	TRBV10-1	TRBJ2-7
ASRSPGQGESEKLF	TRBD1	TRBV2	TRBJ1-4
ASSLGGAGGRYEQY	TRBD2	TRBV7-2	TRBJ2-7
ASRGTGAGGYT	TRBD1	TRBV19	TRBJ1-2
ASSLTGSSGADTQY	TRBD2	TRBV7-3	TRBJ2-3
ASSQGGPETQY	-	TRBV4-2	TRBJ2-5
ASSVGAGGFGYT	-	TRBV9	TRBJ1-2
ASMDRTSGPQLLAKNIQY	TRBD2	TRBV27	TRBJ2-4
ATRPGTGGEKLF	TRBD1	TRBV28	TRBJ1-4